A single sample gave rise to the 18 T cell receptor beta chains below, sequenced in a study of shared clonotypes between healthy human individuals. Data came from immunoSEQ multiplex PCR; TCRdb stores just in-frame clones and leaves some out. This table has under 650,000 clones, less than 96% appearing once. The source material was naive CD4+ T cells sorted from blood. Regarding subset: CD45RA+ positively selected. The source is a woman in her 30s in good health.

V and J are TRBV6-4 and TRBJ1-1, with TRBD1 as a possible D gene (6 bases). The CDR3 is made up of 13 amino acids. Trimming shortened V by 6 bases and J by 1 base, and 9 bases separated the two germline ends. The V gene's germline CDR1 is MRHNA and CDR2 SNTAGT. CDR3 coding DNA: TGTGCCAGCAGCAGACAGGAGAACACTGAAGCTTTCTTT. This sequence encodes CASSRQENTEAFF.

This chain uses TRBV7-9 with TRBJ1-1; D is ambiguous. Germline CDR1 is SEHNR and CDR2 is FQNEAQ (reference sequence). The V and J ends lost 1 base and 4 bases respectively, with 10 bases between them. The CDR3 contains 14 residues. The CDR3 DNA is TGTGCCAGCAGCTTAGAAGGACGTACCACTGAAGCTTTCTTT. This encodes CASSLEGRTTEAFF.

The rearrangement joins TRBV19 to TRBJ2-5; 9 bases match TRBD2. Per the germline V gene, CDR1 is LNHDA and CDR2 is SQIVND (reference sequence). The CDR3 runs 16 residues. J lost 5 bases, V lost 4 bases, and 11 bases had no gene match. CDR3 DNA: TGTGCCAGTAGTAGTTGGGGCGGGAGGGCCGACGAGACCCAGTACTTC. This gives the protein CASSSWGGRADETQYF. Based on the CDR3 plus reference TRBV19 and TRBJ2-5, the full variable domain is DGGITQSPKYLFRKEGQNVTLSCEQNLNHDAMYWYRQDPGQGLRLIYYSQIVNDFQKGDIAEGYSVSREKKESFPLTVTSAQKNPTAFYLCASSSWGGRADETQYFGPGTRLLVL.

J is TRBJ2-1 and V is TRBV5-1; D may be TRBD2 (5 bases). The CDR3 is 15 residues long. The V and J ends lost 3 bases and 8 bases respectively, with 18 bases between them. CDR1 SGHRS and CDR2 YFSETQ come from the germline V gene. The CDR3 sequence is CASSWERTRVHEQFF. The CDR3 nucleotides are TGCGCCAGCAGCTGGGAGCGGACCCGTGTCCATGAGCAGTTCTTC.

V is TRBV9 and J is TRBJ1-1; D remains ambiguous. With 1 base removed from V and 3 bases from J, the gap between germline ends came to 13 bases. The CDR3 runs to 15 residues. Germline CDR1 and CDR2: SGDLS and YYNGEE. CDR3 bases: TGTGCCAGCAGCGTAATGGGGAGTGGGGACACTGAAGCTTTCTTT. Its protein is CASSVMGSGDTEAFF.

DNA of the CDR3: TGCGCCAGCAGTGAGGGACAGGGGGCAACTGGAAACACCATATATTTT. Translated: CASSEGQGATGNTIYF. This chain uses TRBV10-2 with TRBJ1-3, with 11 nucleotides matching TRBD1. This CDR3 region has 16 residues. The V gene's germline CDR1 is WSHSY and CDR2 SAAADI. V lost 2 bases and J lost 2; bases outside the gene matches: 2.

The chain has TRBV7-2 and TRBJ2-5; 7 bases line up with TRBD1. The germline V gene encodes CDR1 SGHTA and CDR2 FQGNSA. This CDR3 region has 14 residues. V lost 7 bases and J lost 3; bases outside the gene matches: 8. The CDR3 loop is CASTVTGRKETQYF. The CDR3 DNA is TGTGCCAGCACAGTGACAGGGAGAAAAGAGACCCAGTACTTC.

The chain employs TRBV28 and TRBJ2-7, with 7 bases lining up with TRBD2. The CDR3 contains 15 residues. V trimming: 5 bases; J trimming: 4 bases; junction bases outside the gene matches: 11. Germline V gene lookup returns CDR1 MDHEN and CDR2 SYDVKM. In DNA form, the CDR3 reads TGTGCCAGCAGTGCGGCCGGACTAGATTTTTACGAGCAGTACTTC. Amino acids: CASSAAGLDFYEQYF.

The V gene is TRBV19, the J gene TRBJ2-5; D call uncertain. Germline values: CDR1 LNHDA, CDR2 SQIVND (reference sequence). Trimming shortened V by 2 bases and J by 0 bases, and 7 bases separated the two germline ends. CDR3 length: 14 amino acids. The CDR3 loop reads CASSIQPNQETQYF. In DNA form, the CDR3 reads TGTGCCAGTAGTATACAGCCCAACCAAGAGACCCAGTACTTC.

This chain uses TRBV28 with TRBJ2-7; 11 bases map to TRBD2. The germline V gene encodes CDR1 MDHEN and CDR2 SYDVKM. Losses at the gene ends were 5 bases for V and 4 bases for J; bases not matched to a gene: 10. The CDR3 length is 16 residues. The CDR3 loop reads CASSQTPGLAAYEQYF. The CDR3 coding sequence is TGTGCCAGCAGTCAAACGCCGGGACTAGCGGCATACGAGCAGTACTTC.

Written as DNA, the CDR3 is TGTGCCAGCAGCCAAGTGGGGGGAGGTCAGCCCCAGCATTTT. This encodes CASSQVGGGQPQHF. V usage is TRBV14 and J usage is TRBJ1-5; tentative D call: TRBD1 (5 bases). Trimming removed 1 base from V and 6 bases from J, with 10 bases in between. The germline V gene encodes CDR1 SGHDN and CDR2 FVKESK. CDR3 size: 14 residues.

J is TRBJ2-5 and V is TRBV5-1; 10 nucleotides match TRBD2. V shed 2 bases, J shed 5 bases, and the junction held 21 bases outside the gene matches. Germline CDR1 SGHRS, CDR2 YFSETQ. The CDR3 runs 20 residues. This chain's CDR3 is CASSFRDFTGPSGSWETQYF. DNA of the CDR3: TGCGCCAGCAGCTTCCGGGACTTTACTGGGCCTAGCGGGAGTTGGGAGACCCAGTACTTC.

The chain has TRBV5-8 and TRBJ2-2, with a tentative D call TRBD2 (5 bases). Germline CDR1 reads SGHTS; CDR2 reads YDEGEE. The CDR3 loop spans 17 amino acids. V was trimmed by 0 bases and J by 6 bases, leaving 18 bases between them. CDR3 bases: TGTGCCAGCAGCTTGGGGACTCCCACCTTGGGGTCCGGGGAGCTGTTTTTT. It specifies CASSLGTPTLGSGELFF.

This sequence joins TRBV6-5 and TRBJ1-5, with D uncertain. This CDR3 spans 13 amino acids. Germline loops: CDR1 MNHEY, CDR2 SVGAGI. The V end lost 2 bases, the J end lost 6 bases, and 8 bases lay between the germline ends. In nucleotides, the CDR3 is TGTGCCAGCAGTTACGGGTTCGGTCAGCCCCAGCATTTT. The encoded protein is CASSYGFGQPQHF.

CDR3 loop: CASSTRDKQNRNTIYF. In nucleotides, the CDR3 is TGTGCCAGCAGCACCCGGGACAAACAGAACAGAAACACCATATATTTT. The rearrangement joins TRBV11-2 to TRBJ1-3; D may be TRBD1 (6 bases). Trimming took off 5 bases at V and 5 bases at J, with 19 bases between the two ends. CDR1 is SGHAT and CDR2 is FQNNGV in the germline V gene. The CDR3 contains 16 residues.

J is TRBJ1-5 and V is TRBV6-6; D gene unclear. V was clipped by 6 bases and J by 0 bases, with 9 bases between them. Germline V gives CDR1 MNHNY, CDR2 SVGAGI (reference sequence). This CDR3 spans 14 amino acids. This CDR3 reads CASSSAASNQPQHF. Written as DNA, the CDR3 is TGTGCCAGCAGCTCCGCAGCTAGCAATCAGCCCCAGCATTTT.

This clone was detected only once. The rearrangement links TRBV27 to TRBJ2-7; tentative D call: TRBD2 (5 bases). The CDR3 is 12 residues long. V was cut by 6 bases and J by 9 bases, with 15 bases left in between. The germline V gene has CDR1 MNHEY and CDR2 SMNVEV (reference sequence). This CDR3 reads CASRTGKIVQYF. CDR3 sequence (DNA): TGTGCCAGCAGAACCGGGAAAATTGTGCAGTACTTC.

This sequence joins TRBV7-9 and TRBJ1-2, with 8 bases lining up with TRBD1. The CDR3 covers 14 residues. The V gene end was trimmed by 7 bases and the J gene end by 8 bases; junction bases not matched to a gene: 12. CDR1 and CDR2 (germline): SEHNR, FQNEAQ (reference sequence). Here the CDR3 DNA reads TGTGCCAGCACCAACAGGGGGGAGGTCAGCGGCTACACCTTC. Translating it yields CASTNRGEVSGYTF. Based on the CDR3 plus reference TRBV7-9 and TRBJ1-2, the full variable domain is DTGVSQNPRHKITKRGQNVTFRCDPISEHNRLYWYRQTLGQGPEFLTYFQNEAQLEKSRLLSDRFSAERPKGSFSTLEIQRTEQGDSAMYLCASTNRGEVSGYTFGSGTRLTVV.